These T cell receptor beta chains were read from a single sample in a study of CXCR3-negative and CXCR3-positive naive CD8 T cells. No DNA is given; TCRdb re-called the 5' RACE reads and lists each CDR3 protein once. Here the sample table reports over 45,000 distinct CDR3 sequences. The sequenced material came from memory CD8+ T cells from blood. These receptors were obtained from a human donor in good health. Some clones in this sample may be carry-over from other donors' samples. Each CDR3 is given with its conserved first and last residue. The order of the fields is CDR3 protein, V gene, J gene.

CDR3aa: CATSDVRQVGNEQFF; v_gene: TRBV24-1; j_gene: TRBJ2-1
CDR3aa: CACSLAYPGYGYTF; v_gene: TRBV13; j_gene: TRBJ1-2
CDR3aa: CSVAGAGVNQPQHF; v_gene: TRBV29-1; j_gene: TRBJ1-5
CDR3aa: CASSPRDSPWEQYF; v_gene: TRBV9; j_gene: TRBJ2-7
CDR3aa: CSASKPGPLAEQYF; v_gene: TRBV20-1; j_gene: TRBJ2-7
CDR3aa: CASSSYEEAPPGETQYF; v_gene: TRBV11-3; j_gene: TRBJ2-5
CDR3aa: CASSQQETGVSGANVLTF; v_gene: TRBV4-3; j_gene: TRBJ2-6
CDR3aa: CASSPRAANTGELFF; v_gene: TRBV28; j_gene: TRBJ2-2
CDR3aa: CASSYPGLAGNEQFF; v_gene: TRBV6-1; j_gene: TRBJ2-1
CDR3aa: CASSQERGGPSNYGYTF; v_gene: TRBV3-2; j_gene: TRBJ1-2
CDR3aa: CASSSAPRMAGGPGEQFF; v_gene: TRBV7-3; j_gene: TRBJ2-1
CDR3aa: CASSVGAETQYF; v_gene: TRBV9; j_gene: TRBJ2-5
CDR3aa: CASSLTGDPYEQYF; v_gene: TRBV12-3/TRBV12-4; j_gene: TRBJ2-7
CDR3aa: CSVEDPDRDTDTQYF; v_gene: TRBV29-1; j_gene: TRBJ2-3
CDR3aa: CASSPTNTEAFF; v_gene: TRBV11-2; j_gene: TRBJ1-1